One and the same sample provided the 3 T cell receptor beta chains below, sequenced in a study of T-cell reconstitution after alpha-beta-depleted transplantation in children. A TCRbeta library incorporating unique molecular identifiers was prepared. TCRdb reanalysed the PCR reads using MiXCR and keeps one entry per CDR3 protein. The repertoire holds around 400,000 distinct CDR3 sequences, with under 13% as singletons. This specimen consisted of PBMCs from the stem cell graft donor, obtained from the stem cell graft. Receptors originate from a human donor who donated a stem cell graft to a child with acute myeloid leukemia.

The CDR3 bases are TGCAGTGCTAGAGATTGGGAGGGGGCCTACGAGCAGTACTTC. Protein: CSARDWEGAYEQYF. The gene calls are TRBV20-1 and TRBJ2-7, with D possibly matching TRBD2 (7 bases). The germline V and J ends were trimmed by 0 bases and 2 bases, with 11 bases remaining between them. CDR3 size: 14 residues. Germline values: CDR1 DFQATT, CDR2 SNEGSKA (reference sequence).

V gene TRBV20-1 combines with J gene TRBJ2-3, with D possibly called TRBD1 or TRBD2 (6 bases each). The CDR3 runs 16 residues. Germline CDR1 and CDR2: DFQATT and SNEGSKA (reference sequence). The V gene lost 0 bases and the J gene lost 0 bases, with 13 bases spanning the gap. The CDR3 protein is CSARDMQGTSTDTQYF. Here the CDR3 DNA reads TGCAGTGCTAGAGATATGCAGGGGACTAGCACAGATACGCAGTATTTT.

This clonotype was detected ten times or more. The chain recombines TRBV20-1 with TRBJ2-1; tentatively, D is TRBD1 or TRBD2 (5 bases each). Germline CDR1 is DFQATT and CDR2 is SNEGSKA (reference sequence). The CDR3 totals 14 residues. V was pared by 4 bases and J by 5 bases, with 15 bases between. CDR3 in amino acids: CSATGTAGDNEQFF. In DNA form, the CDR3 reads TGCAGTGCTACCGGGACGGCTGGGGACAATGAGCAGTTCTTC.